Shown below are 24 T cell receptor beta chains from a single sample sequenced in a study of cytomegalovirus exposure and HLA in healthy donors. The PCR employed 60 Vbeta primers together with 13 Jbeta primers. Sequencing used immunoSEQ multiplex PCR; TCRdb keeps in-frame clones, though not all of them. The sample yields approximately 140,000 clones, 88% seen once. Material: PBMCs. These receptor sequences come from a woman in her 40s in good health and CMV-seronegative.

The CDR3 spells CASSLGGGWDTQYF. CDR3 nucleotide sequence: TGTGCCAGCAGCTTAGGTGGGGGCTGGGATACGCAGTATTTT. This sequence joins TRBV7-9 and TRBJ2-3, with D tentatively TRBD1 (6 bases). CDR1 SEHNR and CDR2 FQNEAQ come from the germline V gene (reference sequence). Trimming took 1 base from V and 6 from J, leaving 11 bases between them. The CDR3 extends over 14 amino acids.

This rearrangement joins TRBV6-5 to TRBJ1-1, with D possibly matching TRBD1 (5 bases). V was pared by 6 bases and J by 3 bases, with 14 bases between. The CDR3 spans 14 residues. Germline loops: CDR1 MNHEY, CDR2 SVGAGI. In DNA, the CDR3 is TGTGCCAGCAGGGAGAGACAGTCGTACACTGAAGCTTTCTTT. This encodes CASRERQSYTEAFF.

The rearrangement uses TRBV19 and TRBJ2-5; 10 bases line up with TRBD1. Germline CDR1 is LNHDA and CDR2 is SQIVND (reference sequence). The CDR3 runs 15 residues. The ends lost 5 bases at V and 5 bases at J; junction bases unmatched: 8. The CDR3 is CASSRPGQGKETQYF. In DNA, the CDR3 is TGTGCCAGTAGTCGCCCGGGACAGGGGAAGGAGACCCAGTACTTC.

CDR3: CASSLVSFTEAFF. CDR3 in DNA: TGTGCCAGCAGCTTAGTTAGCTTCACTGAAGCTTTCTTT. V usage is TRBV11-3 and J usage is TRBJ1-1; D remains unclear. CDR3 length equals 13 residues. Germline CDR1 reads SGHNT; CDR2 reads YENEEA. V was pared by 1 base and J by 4 bases, with 7 bases between.

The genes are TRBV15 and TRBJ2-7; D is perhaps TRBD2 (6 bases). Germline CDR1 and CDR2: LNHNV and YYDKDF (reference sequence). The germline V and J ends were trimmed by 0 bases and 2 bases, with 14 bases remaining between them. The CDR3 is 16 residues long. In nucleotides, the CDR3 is TGTGCCACCAGCAGAGAACAAGGTCGCGGGACCTACGAGCAGTACTTC. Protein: CATSREQGRGTYEQYF.

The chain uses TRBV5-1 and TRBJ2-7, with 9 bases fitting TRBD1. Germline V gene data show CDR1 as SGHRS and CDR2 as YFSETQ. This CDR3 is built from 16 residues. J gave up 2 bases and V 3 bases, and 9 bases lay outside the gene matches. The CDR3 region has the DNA TGCGCCAGCAGCTGGGAGTGGGGACAGGGAACCTACGAGCAGTACTTC. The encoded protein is CASSWEWGQGTYEQYF.

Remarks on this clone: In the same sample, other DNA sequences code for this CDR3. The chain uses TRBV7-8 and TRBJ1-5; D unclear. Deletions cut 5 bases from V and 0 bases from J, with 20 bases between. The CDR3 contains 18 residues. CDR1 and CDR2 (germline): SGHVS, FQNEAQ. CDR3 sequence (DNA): TGTGCCAGCAGCCGGACGGGAGGGTTCCCCTATAGCAATCAGCCCCAGCATTTT. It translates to CASSRTGGFPYSNQPQHF.

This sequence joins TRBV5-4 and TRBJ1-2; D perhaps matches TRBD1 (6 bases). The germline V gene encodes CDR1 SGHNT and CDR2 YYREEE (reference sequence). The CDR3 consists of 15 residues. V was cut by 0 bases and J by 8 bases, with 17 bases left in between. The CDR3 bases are TGTGCCAGCAGCTTGGTACTCTCCCCAGGGGACGGCTACACCTTC. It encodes CASSLVLSPGDGYTF.

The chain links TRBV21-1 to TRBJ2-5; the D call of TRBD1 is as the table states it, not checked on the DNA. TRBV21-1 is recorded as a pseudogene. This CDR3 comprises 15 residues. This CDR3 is CASRGNGRGKETQYF. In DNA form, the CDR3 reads TGTGCCAGCAGGGGGAACGGCAGGGGGAAAGAGACCCAGTACTTC.

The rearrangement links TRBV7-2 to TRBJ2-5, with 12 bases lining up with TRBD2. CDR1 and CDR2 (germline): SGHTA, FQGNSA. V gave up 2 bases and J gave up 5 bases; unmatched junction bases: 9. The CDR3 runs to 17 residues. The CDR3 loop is CASSLFLAGGIGETQYF. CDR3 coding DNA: TGTGCCAGCAGCTTATTCCTAGCGGGAGGGATCGGGGAGACCCAGTACTTC.

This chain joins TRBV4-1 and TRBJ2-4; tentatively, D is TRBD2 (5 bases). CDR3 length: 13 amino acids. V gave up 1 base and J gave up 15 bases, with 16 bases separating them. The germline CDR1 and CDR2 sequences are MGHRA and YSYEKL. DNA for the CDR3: TGCGCCAGCAGCCAAGGGATTTCGGACTCTCCGTACTTC. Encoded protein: CASSQGISDSPYF.

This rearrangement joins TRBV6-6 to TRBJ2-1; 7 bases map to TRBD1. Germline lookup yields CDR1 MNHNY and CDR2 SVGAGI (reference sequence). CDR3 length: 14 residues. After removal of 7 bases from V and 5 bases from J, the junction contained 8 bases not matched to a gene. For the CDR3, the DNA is TGTGCCAGCAAGCTAGGGGACAGAAACAATGAGCAGTTCTTC. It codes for CASKLGDRNNEQFF.

CDR3 amino acids: CASSQEVAGGINGYTF. The DNA of the CDR3 is TGCGCCAGCAGCCAAGAGGTAGCAGGGGGCATTAATGGCTACACCTTC. The genes are TRBV4-1 and TRBJ1-2, with 8 positions matching TRBD1. The germline V gene encodes CDR1 MGHRA and CDR2 YSYEKL. This CDR3 has 16 amino acids. The junction had 9 bases not matched to a gene; V was cut back by 0 bases and J by 6 bases.

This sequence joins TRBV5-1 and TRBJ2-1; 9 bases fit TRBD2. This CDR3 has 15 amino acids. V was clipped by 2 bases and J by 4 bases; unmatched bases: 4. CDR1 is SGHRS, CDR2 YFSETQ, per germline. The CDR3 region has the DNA TGCGCCAGCAGCTTCTCTAGCGGGACTTACAATGAGCAGTTCTTC. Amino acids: CASSFSSGTYNEQFF.

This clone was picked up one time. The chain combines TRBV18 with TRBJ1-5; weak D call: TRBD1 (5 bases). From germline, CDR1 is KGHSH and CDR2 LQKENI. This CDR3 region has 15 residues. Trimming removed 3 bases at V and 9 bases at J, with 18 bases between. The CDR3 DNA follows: TGTGCCAGCTCACCGGTGCAGGGTAAAGATCTGCCCCAGCATTTT. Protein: CASSPVQGKDLPQHF.

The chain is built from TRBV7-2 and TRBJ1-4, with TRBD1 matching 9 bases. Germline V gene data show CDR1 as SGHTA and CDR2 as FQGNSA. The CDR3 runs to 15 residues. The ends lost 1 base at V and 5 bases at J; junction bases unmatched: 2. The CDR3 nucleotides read TGTGCCAGCAGCTTAGGGACAGGGGTGAATGAAAAACTGTTTTTT. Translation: CASSLGTGVNEKLFF. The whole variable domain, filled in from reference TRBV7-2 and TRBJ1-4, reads GAGVSQSPSNKVTEKGKDVELRCDPISGHTALYWYRQSLGQGLEFLIYFQGNSAPDKSGLPSDRFSAERTGGSVSTLTIQRTQQEDSAVYLCASSLGTGVNEKLFFGSGTQLSVL.

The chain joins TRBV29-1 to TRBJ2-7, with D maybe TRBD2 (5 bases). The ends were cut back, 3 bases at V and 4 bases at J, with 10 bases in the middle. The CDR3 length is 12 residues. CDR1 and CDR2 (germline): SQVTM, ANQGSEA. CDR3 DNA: TGCAGCGTTGACACGGGATATTACGAGCAGTACTTC. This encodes CSVDTGYYEQYF.

The CDR3 bases are TGTGCCATCAGGGGGACTGGAACTACCTACGAGCAGTACTTC. Its translation is CAIRGTGTTYEQYF. This chain connects TRBV10-3 to TRBJ2-7; a weak D match, TRBD2 (6 bases). The CDR3 covers 14 residues. CDR1 is ENHRY and CDR2 is SYGVKD in the germline V gene. V lost 6 bases, J lost 2 bases, and 14 bases lay in between.

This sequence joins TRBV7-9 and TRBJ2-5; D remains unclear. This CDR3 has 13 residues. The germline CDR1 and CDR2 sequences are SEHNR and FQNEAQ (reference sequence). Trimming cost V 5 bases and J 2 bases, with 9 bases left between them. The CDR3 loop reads CASSAVGQETQYF. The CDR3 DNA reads TGTGCCAGCAGCGCGGTCGGGCAAGAGACCCAGTACTTC.

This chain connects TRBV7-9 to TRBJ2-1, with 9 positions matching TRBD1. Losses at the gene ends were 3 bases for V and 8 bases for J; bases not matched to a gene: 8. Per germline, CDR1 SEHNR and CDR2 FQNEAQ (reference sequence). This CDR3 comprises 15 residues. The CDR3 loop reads CASSFPGTGLDEQFF. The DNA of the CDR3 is TGTGCCAGCAGCTTCCCCGGGACAGGGTTGGATGAGCAGTTCTTC.

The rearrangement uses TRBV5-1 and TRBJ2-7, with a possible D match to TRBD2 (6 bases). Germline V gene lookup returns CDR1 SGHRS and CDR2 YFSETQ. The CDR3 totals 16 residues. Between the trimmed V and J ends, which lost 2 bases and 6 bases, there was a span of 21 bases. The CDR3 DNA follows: TGCGCCAGCAGCTTTACCCCCTCTGGAGGGATGGGCGAGCAGTACTTC. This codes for CASSFTPSGGMGEQYF.

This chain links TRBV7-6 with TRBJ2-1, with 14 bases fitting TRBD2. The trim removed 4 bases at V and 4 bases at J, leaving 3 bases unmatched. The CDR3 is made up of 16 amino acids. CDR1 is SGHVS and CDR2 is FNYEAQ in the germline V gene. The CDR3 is CASSSTSGRVYNEQFF. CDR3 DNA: TGTGCCAGCAGCTCGACTAGCGGGAGGGTATACAATGAGCAGTTCTTC.

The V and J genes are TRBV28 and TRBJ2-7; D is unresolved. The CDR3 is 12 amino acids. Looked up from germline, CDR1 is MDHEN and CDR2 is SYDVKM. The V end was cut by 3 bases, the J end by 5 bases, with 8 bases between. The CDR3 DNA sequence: TGTGCCAGCAGTTTCTCGGTTCACGAGCAGTACTTC. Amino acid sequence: CASSFSVHEQYF.

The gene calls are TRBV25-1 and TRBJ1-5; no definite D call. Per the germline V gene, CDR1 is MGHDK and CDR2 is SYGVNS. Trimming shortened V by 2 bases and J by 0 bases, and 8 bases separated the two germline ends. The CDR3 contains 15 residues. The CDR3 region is CASSERRDSNQPQHF. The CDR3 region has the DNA TGTGCCAGCAGTGAACGGCGGGATAGCAATCAGCCCCAGCATTTT.